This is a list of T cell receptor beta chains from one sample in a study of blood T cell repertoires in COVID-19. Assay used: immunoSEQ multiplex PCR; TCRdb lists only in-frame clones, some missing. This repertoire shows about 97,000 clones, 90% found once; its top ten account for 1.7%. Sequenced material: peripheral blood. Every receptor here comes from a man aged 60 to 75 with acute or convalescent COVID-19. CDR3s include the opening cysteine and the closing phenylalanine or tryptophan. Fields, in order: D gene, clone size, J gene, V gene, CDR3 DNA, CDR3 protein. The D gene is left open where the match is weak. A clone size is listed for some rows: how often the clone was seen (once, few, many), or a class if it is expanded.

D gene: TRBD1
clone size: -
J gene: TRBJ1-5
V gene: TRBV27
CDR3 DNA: TGTGCCAGCAGAAAGGGACAGGGGAACAATCAGCCCCAGCATTTT
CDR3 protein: CASRKGQGNNQPQHF

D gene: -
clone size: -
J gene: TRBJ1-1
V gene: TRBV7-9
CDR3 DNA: TGTGCCAGCAGCTTAGCGAGGGCTTACGTAATGAACACTGAAGCTTTCTTT
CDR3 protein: CASSLARAYVMNTEAFF

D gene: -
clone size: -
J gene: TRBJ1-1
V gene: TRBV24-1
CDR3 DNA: TGTGCCACCAGTGATTTCTCCGTCAACACTGAAGCTTTCTTT
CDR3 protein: CATSDFSVNTEAFF

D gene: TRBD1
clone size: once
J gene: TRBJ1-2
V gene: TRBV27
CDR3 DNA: TGTGCCAGCAGTTTAGGGGACAGGGGAAGTGGGTATGGCTACACCTTC
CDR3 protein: CASSLGDRGSGYGYTF

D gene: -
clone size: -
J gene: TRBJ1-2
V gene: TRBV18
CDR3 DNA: TGTGCCAGCTCACGGGACAATAACTATGGCTACACCTTC
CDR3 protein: CASSRDNNYGYTF

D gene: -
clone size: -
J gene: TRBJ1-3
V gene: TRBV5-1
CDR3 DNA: TGCGCCAGCAGCCCCGGGACACTTAAAAACACCATATATTTT
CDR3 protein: CASSPGTLKNTIYF

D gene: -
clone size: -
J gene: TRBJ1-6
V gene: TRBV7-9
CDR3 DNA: TGTGCCAGCAGCCCCGACAGTAGTTATAATTCACCCCTCCACTTT
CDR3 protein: CASSPDSSYNSPLHF

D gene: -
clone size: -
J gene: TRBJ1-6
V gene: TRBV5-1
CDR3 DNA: TGCGCCAGCAGCTTCGGACTAGGGAATTCACCCCTCCACTTT
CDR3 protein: CASSFGLGNSPLHF

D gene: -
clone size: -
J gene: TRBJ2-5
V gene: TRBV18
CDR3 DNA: TGTGCCAGCTCACCACGTACCCTTCCGGGGTACTTC
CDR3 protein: CASSPRTLPGYF

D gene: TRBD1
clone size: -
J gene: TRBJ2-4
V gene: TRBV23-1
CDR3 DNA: TGCGCCAGCGGACAGGGGCAAAACATTCAGTACTTC
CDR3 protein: CASGQGQNIQYF

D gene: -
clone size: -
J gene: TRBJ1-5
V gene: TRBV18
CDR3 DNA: TGTGCCAGCTCACTACAGGGAGATCAGCCCCAGCATTTT
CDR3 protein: CASSLQGDQPQHF

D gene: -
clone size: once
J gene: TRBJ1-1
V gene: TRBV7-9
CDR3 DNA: TGTGCCAGCAGCTTAGGCTATAATGAAGCTTTCTTT
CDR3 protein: CASSLGYNEAFF

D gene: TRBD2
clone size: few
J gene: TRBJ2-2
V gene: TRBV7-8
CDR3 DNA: TGTGCCAGCAGGTCCCAGGGAGGGACCCCCGGGGAGCTGTTTTTT
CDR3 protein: CASRSQGGTPGELFF

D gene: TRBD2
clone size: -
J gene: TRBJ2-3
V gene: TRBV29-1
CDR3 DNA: TGCAGCGTTCTCGGGGGGGCAGATACGCAGTATTTT
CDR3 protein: CSVLGGADTQYF

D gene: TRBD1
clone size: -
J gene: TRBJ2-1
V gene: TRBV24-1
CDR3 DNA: TGTGCCACCAGTGATCCCAAGGGGGCCTCCTACAATGAGCAGTTCTTC
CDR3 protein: CATSDPKGASYNEQFF

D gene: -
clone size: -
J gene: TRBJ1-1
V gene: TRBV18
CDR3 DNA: TGTGCCAGCTCACCGGGAAGGACAGAAAACACTGAAGCTTTCTTT
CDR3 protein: CASSPGRTENTEAFF

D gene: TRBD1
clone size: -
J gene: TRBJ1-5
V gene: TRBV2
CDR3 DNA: TGTGCCAGCAGTGAACCGGGTACAGGGGCCCAGCATTTT
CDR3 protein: CASSEPGTGAQHF

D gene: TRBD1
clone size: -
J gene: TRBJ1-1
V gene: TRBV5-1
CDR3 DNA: TGCGCCAGCCTGCTTGGGACAGGGGGCGCGGACACTGAAGCTTTCTTT
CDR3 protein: CASLLGTGGADTEAFF

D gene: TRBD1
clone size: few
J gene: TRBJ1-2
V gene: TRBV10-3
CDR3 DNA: TGTGCCATCAGTGACCGGACAGGGGGCGGACTTGGCTATGGCTACACCTTC
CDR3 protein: CAISDRTGGGLGYGYTF

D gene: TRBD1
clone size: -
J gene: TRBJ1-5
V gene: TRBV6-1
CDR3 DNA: TGTGCCAGCAGTCTGGACAGGGAATGGCAGCCCCAGCATTTT
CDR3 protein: CASSLDREWQPQHF

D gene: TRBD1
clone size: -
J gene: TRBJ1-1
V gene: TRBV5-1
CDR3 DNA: TGCGCCAGCAGCCCTCGGACAGACAGGGGGAACACTGAAGCTTTCTTT
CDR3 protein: CASSPRTDRGNTEAFF

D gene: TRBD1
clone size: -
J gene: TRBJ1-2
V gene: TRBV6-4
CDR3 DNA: TGTGCCAGCAGGAGGGGGACAGGGCGGGATGGCTACACCTTC
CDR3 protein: CASRRGTGRDGYTF

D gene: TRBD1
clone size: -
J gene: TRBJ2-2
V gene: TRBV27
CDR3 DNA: TGTGCCAGCCTACCCGGGACAGGGCGGGCCGGGGAGCTGTTTTTT
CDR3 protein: CASLPGTGRAGELFF

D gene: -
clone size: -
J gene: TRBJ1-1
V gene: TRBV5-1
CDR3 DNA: TGCGCCAGCAGCTTGGTGGAGGGCACTGAAGCTTTCTTT
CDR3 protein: CASSLVEGTEAFF

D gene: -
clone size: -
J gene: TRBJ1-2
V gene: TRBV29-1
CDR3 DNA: TGCAGCGTTGAGAGCAGGGAAGGGAACTATGGCTACACCTTC
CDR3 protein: CSVESREGNYGYTF

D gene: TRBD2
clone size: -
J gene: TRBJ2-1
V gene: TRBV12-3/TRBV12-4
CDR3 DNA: TGTGCCAGCATAGCGGGGGACTACAATGAGCAGTTCTTC
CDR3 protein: CASIAGDYNEQFF

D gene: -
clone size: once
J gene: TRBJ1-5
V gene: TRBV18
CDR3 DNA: TGTGCCAGCTCACCGCCCACGGGACAGCCCCAGCATTTT
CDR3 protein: CASSPPTGQPQHF

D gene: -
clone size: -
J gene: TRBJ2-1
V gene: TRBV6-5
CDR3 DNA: TGTGCCAGCAGTTACTCGTCTCGAGGTTGGGATGAGCAGTTCTTC
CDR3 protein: CASSYSSRGWDEQFF

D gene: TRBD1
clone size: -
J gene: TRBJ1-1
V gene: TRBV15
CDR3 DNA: TGTGCCACCAGCACCTATCCGGGACAGGAGAACACTGAAGCTTTCTTT
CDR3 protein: CATSTYPGQENTEAFF

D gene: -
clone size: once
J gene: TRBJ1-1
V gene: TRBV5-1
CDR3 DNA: TGCGCCAGCAGCTCGCAGACAGGCGGTTCATCCACTGAAGCTTTCTTT
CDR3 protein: CASSSQTGGSSTEAFF

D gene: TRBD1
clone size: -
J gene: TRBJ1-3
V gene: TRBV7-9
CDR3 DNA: TGTGCCAGCAGCTTACCTCCGGACAGGGCTGGAAACACCATATATTTT
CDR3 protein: CASSLPPDRAGNTIYF

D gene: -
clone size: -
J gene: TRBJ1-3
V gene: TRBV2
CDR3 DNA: TGTGCCAGCAGGAGGGACACGATCGCTGACCTCTCTGGAAACACCATATATTTT
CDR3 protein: CASRRDTIADLSGNTIYF

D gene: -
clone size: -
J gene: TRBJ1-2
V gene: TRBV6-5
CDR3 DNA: TGTGCCAGCAAGTGGGCGGCAGGGTATAGCTATGGCTACACCTTC
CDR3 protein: CASKWAAGYSYGYTF

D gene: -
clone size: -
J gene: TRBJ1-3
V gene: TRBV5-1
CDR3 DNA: TGCGCCAGCAGCTTGGGGCCACCTCCTGGAAACACCATATATTTT
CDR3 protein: CASSLGPPPGNTIYF

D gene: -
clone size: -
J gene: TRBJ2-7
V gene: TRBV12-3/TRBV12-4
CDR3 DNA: TGTGCCAGCAGCCCCAGGGGTTTCGAGCAGTACTTC
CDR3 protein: CASSPRGFEQYF

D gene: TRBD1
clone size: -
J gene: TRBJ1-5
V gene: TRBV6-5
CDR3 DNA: TGTGCCAGCGGAGGACAGGGGGATCAGCCCCAGCATTTT
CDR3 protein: CASGGQGDQPQHF

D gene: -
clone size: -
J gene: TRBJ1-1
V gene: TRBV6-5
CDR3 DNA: TGTGCCAGCAGTTGGGGCAGTTTGAACACTGAAGCTTTCTTT
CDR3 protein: CASSWGSLNTEAFF

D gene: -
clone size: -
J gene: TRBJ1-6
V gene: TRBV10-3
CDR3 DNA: TGTGCCATCAGTGAGTCCCGGGGGAACTCCTATAATTCACCCCTCCACTTT
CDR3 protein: CAISESRGNSYNSPLHF

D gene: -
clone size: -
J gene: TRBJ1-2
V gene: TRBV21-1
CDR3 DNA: TGTGCCAGCAGCAAGGGGACAGGGGATTATGGCTACACCTTC
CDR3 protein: CASSKGTGDYGYTF

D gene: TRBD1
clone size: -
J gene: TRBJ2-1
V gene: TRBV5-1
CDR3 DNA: TGCGCCAGCAGCACCGGGACAGCCCTGTTCTTC
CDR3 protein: CASSTGTALFF

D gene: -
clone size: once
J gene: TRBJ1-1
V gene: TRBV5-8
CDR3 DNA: TGTGCCAGCACCGGGTATCCCACTGAAGCTTTCTTT
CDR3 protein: CASTGYPTEAFF

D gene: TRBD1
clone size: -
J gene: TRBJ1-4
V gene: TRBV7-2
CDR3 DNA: TGTGCCAGCAGCTTACAGGGGGCAGGGACTAATGAAAAACTGTTTTTT
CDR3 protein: CASSLQGAGTNEKLFF

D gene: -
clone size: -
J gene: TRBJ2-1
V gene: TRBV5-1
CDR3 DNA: TGCGCCAGCAGCCCCATTACAGGGACTGAGCAGTTCTTC
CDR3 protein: CASSPITGTEQFF

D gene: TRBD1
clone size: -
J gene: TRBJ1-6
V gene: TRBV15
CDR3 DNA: TGTGCCACCAGACCTGACAGGGTGCGTGTTTCACCCCTCCACTTT
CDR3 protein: CATRPDRVRVSPLHF

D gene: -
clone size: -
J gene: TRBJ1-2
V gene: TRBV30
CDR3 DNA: TGTGCCTGGAGTCGGGGGGGCGCGGGCTACACCTTC
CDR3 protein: CAWSRGGAGYTF

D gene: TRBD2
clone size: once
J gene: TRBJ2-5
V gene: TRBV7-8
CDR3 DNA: TGTGCCAGCAGCTTAGCTAGCGGGGGCCAAAGCGGGACCCAGTACTTC
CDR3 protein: CASSLASGGQSGTQYF

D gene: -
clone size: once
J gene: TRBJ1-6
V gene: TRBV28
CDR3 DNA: TGTGCCAGCACCAGGGTGAATTCACCCCTCCACTTT
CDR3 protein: CASTRVNSPLHF

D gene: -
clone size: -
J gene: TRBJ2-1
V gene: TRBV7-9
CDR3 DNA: TGTGCCAGCAGCTTAGAGGCGCAGGGGGAGCAGTTCTTC
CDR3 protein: CASSLEAQGEQFF

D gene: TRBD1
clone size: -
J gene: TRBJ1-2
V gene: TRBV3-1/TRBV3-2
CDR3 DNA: TGTGCCAGCAGCACGACAGGGAATCTTGGCTACACCTTC
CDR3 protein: CASSTTGNLGYTF

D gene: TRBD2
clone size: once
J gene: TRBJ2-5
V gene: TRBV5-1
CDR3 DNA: TGCGCCAGCAGCTCAGCTCTACGACTAGCGGGGGGACAAGAGACCCAGTACTTC
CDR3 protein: CASSSALRLAGGQETQYF

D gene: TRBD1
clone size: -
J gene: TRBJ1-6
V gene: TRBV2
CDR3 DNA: TGTGCCAGCCGAGACAGGGGAAGCTCACCCCTCCACTTT
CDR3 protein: CASRDRGSSPLHF

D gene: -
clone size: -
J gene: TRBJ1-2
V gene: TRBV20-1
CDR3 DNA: TGCAGTGCACCCGCACAGATGCGCTACACCTTC
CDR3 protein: CSAPAQMRYTF

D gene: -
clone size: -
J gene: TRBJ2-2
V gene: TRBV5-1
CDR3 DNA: TGCGCCAGCAGCGCCCTAGGGGGGGCCGGGGAGCTGTTTTTT
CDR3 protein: CASSALGGAGELFF

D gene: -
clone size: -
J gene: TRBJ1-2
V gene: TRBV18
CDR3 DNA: TGTGCCAGCTCACCGCCAGACTATGGCTACACCTTC
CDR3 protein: CASSPPDYGYTF

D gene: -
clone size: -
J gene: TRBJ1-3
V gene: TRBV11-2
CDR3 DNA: TGTGCCAGCAGCTCAGGGGTTCAGGGAAACACCATATATTTT
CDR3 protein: CASSSGVQGNTIYF

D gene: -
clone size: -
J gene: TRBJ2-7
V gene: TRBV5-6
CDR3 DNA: TGTGCCAGCAGCTTTCAGGGCAGCCTAGTCACCTACGAGCAGTACTTC
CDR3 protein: CASSFQGSLVTYEQYF

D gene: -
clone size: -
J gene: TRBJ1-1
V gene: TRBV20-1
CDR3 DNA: TGCCGCCTAGGGGGGAACACTGAAGCTTTCTTT
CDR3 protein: CRLGGNTEAFF

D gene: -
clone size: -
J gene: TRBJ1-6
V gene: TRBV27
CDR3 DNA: TGTGCCAGCAGTTTTTCCAGCGAGCTCCCAATCTCACCCCTCCACTTT
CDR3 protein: CASSFSSELPISPLHF